The 23 T cell receptor beta chains presented below share a single source sample, sequenced in a study of cytomegalovirus exposure and HLA in healthy donors. Measured with immunoSEQ multiplex PCR; TCRdb has only the in-frame clones, and not every one. The table includes fewer than 90,000 clones, 84% detected once. The source material was PBMCs. These TCRs come from a woman aged 18 to 35 in good health and CMV-seropositive.

V is TRBV28 and J is TRBJ2-3; the match to TRBD2 covers 8 bases. Germline V CDR1 and CDR2: MDHEN, SYDVKM. The CDR3 length is 14 residues. V lost 7 bases, J lost 3 bases, and 6 bases stayed unmatched. Here the CDR3 reads CASTAGGRTDTQYF. The CDR3, as DNA: TGTGCCAGCACCGCGGGGGGTAGAACAGATACGCAGTATTTT.

This chain connects TRBV2 to TRBJ2-7, with 9 bases matching TRBD1. Looked up from germline, CDR1 is SNHLY and CDR2 is FYNNEI. V shed 6 bases, J shed 4 bases, and the junction held 4 bases outside the gene matches. This CDR3 comprises 13 residues. The DNA for the CDR3 is TGTGCCAGCAGACCGGGACAGGGATACGAGCAGTACTTC. It codes for CASRPGQGYEQYF.

The chain links TRBV11-2 to TRBJ2-6; D possibly corresponds to TRBD2 (5 bases). Per germline, CDR1 SGHAT and CDR2 FQNNGV. V lost 10 bases to trimming and J lost 3 bases, with 28 bases between them. The CDR3 sequence is 19 residues long. The CDR3 DNA follows: TGTGCCACGAGAGTCCGGGATAATAAAGTCCCTTTTGGGGCCAACGTCCTGACTTTC. As protein: CATRVRDNKVPFGANVLTF. Variable domain in full (rest from reference TRBV11-2 and TRBJ2-6): EAGVAQSPRYKIIEKRQSVAFWCNPISGHATLYWYQQILGQGPKLLIQFQNNGVVDDSQLPKDRFSAERLKGVDSTLKIQPAKLEDSAVYLCATRVRDNKVPFGANVLTFGAGSRLTVL.

The rearrangement uses TRBV6-1 and TRBJ1-4; D gene ambiguous. Germline V lookup: CDR1 MNHNS, CDR2 SASEGT. Trimming took off 6 bases at V and 0 bases at J, with 11 bases between the two ends. CDR3 length: 15 residues. CDR3 nucleotides: TGTGCCAGCAGCACAGACCCCGCAACTAATGAAAAACTGTTTTTT. It is translated as CASSTDPATNEKLFF.

This chain links TRBV10-3 with TRBJ2-7; D might be TRBD1 (6 bases). CDR3 length: 15 residues. Trimming stripped 5 bases from V and 0 bases from J, with 14 bases between. Germline V gene lookup returns CDR1 ENHRY and CDR2 SYGVKD. CDR3 residues: CAISPGQHLSYEQYF. The CDR3 DNA reads TGTGCCATCAGTCCCGGACAGCACCTCTCCTACGAGCAGTACTTC.

As regards this clone: At one boundary the junction diverges from the germline segment, which might be a read error. The chain combines TRBV14 with TRBJ2-1; the D gene is possibly TRBD1 (6 bases). Germline V gives CDR1 SGHDN, CDR2 FVKESK. The CDR3 is 16 amino acids. CDR3 nucleotide sequence: TGTGCCAGCAGCAAAGACGGCAGGGGACCTTACAATGAGCAGTTCTTC. Amino acids: CASSKDGRGPYNEQFF.

The rearrangement joins TRBV28 to TRBJ1-1; D possibly corresponds to TRBD1 (5 bases). V was shortened by 6 bases and J by 0 bases, with 14 bases between the two germline ends. Germline V gene data show CDR1 as MDHEN and CDR2 as SYDVKM. The CDR3 is made up of 15 amino acids. CDR3 sequence (DNA): TGTGCCAGCAGCCTAATATCACAGGTGAACACTGAAGCTTTCTTT. It is translated as CASSLISQVNTEAFF.

The rearrangement joins TRBV6-5 to TRBJ2-5, with D tentatively TRBD1 (6 bases). The CDR3 covers 13 residues. With 8 bases removed from V and 5 bases from J, the gap between germline ends came to 15 bases. Looked up from germline, CDR1 is MNHEY and CDR2 is SVGAGI. In DNA, the CDR3 is TGTGCCAGCCGGGGCAGGGGTCTGGAGACCCAGTACTTC. It encodes CASRGRGLETQYF.

The gene calls are TRBV6-1 and TRBJ1-2; a possible D gene is TRBD1 (5 bases). V shed 8 bases and J shed 3 bases, with 16 bases lying between them. This CDR3 spans 14 amino acids. Germline V lookup: CDR1 MNHNS, CDR2 SASEGT. CDR3 sequence: CASSLGGFDYGYTF. In DNA form, the CDR3 reads TGTGCCAGCTCCCTCGGGGGTTTCGACTATGGCTACACCTTC.

The chain is built from TRBV5-1 and TRBJ2-2; D is unclear. The germline gives CDR1 SGHRS, CDR2 YFSETQ. V dropped 1 base and J dropped 7 bases, with 5 bases sitting between them. The CDR3 is made up of 12 amino acids. The CDR3 protein is CASSLLVGELFF. In nucleotides, the CDR3 is TGCGCCAGCAGCTTGCTCGTCGGGGAGCTGTTTTTT.

The V and J genes are TRBV4-2 and TRBJ1-4; no reliable D call. The CDR3 covers 15 residues. V lost 1 base, J lost 0 bases, and 6 bases lay in between. CDR1 and CDR2 from the germline V gene are LGHNA and YNFKEQ. The CDR3 sequence: CASSQGATTNEKLFF. The CDR3 DNA is TGTGCCAGCAGCCAAGGGGCCACAACTAATGAAAAACTGTTTTTT.

This clone has only a few counts. The rearrangement links TRBV28 to TRBJ2-2; the match to TRBD2 covers 7 bases. V lost 3 bases to trimming and J lost 1 base; unmatched junction nucleotides: 14. The CDR3 has 19 residues. CDR1 is MDHEN, CDR2 SYDVKM, per germline. The DNA of the CDR3 is TGTGCCAGCAGTTTTGGCTGGCTAAGAGCTAGCGGGAACACCGGGGAGCTGTTTTTT. This translates into CASSFGWLRASGNTGELFF.

The rearrangement joins TRBV27 to TRBJ1-5; D remains ambiguous. This CDR3 has 12 residues. Germline CDR1 is MNHEY and CDR2 is SMNVEV (reference sequence). Trimming pared 4 bases from V and 9 bases from J, leaving 10 bases between. The CDR3 DNA reads TGTGCCAGCAGTTCGGTCCGGAGGCCCCAGCATTTT. Translating it yields CASSSVRRPQHF.

The CDR3 spells CAWSADRGNTEAFF. CDR3 nucleotide sequence: TGTGCCTGGAGTGCGGACAGGGGGAACACTGAAGCTTTCTTT. This chain links TRBV30 with TRBJ1-1; 9 bases align to TRBD1. V lost 1 base and J lost 1; bases outside the gene matches: 1. The CDR3 has 14 amino acids. Germline V gene sequence: CDR1 GTSNPN, CDR2 SVGIG (reference sequence).

CDR3 nucleotides: TGTGCCAGCAGCTCTTTGACAGGGTTGGAGAGCAATCAGCCCCAGCATTTT. This sequence encodes CASSSLTGLESNQPQHF. The rearrangement links TRBV7-8 to TRBJ1-5, with 7 bases aligning to TRBD1. After removal of 4 bases from V and 1 base from J, the junction contained 10 bases not matched to a gene. Germline assignment: CDR1 SGHVS and CDR2 FQNEAQ. The length of the CDR3 is 17 residues.

The chain links TRBV27 to TRBJ1-5, with 7 bases aligning to TRBD1. Per the germline V gene, CDR1 is MNHEY and CDR2 is SMNVEV (reference sequence). This CDR3 region has 15 residues. V was pared by 5 bases and J by 0 bases, with 4 bases of the junction left unmatched. The CDR3 region has the DNA TGTGCCAGCAGTACTCAGGGGGATAGCAATCAGCCCCAGCATTTT. Translation: CASSTQGDSNQPQHF.

The chain carries TRBV9 and TRBJ2-5, with D unresolved. Trimming took 3 bases from V and 4 from J, leaving 16 bases between them. CDR3 size: 15 residues. The germline gives CDR1 SGDLS, CDR2 YYNGEE. The CDR3 protein is CASSGSLSNGETQYF. CDR3 in DNA: TGTGCCAGCAGCGGGAGCCTGAGTAACGGAGAGACCCAGTACTTC.

This CDR3 is CASSLVVLGGGAETQYF. The DNA for the CDR3 is TGTGCCAGCAGCTTAGTGGTTCTAGGCGGGGGAGCCGAGACCCAGTACTTC. The rearrangement uses TRBV11-3 and TRBJ2-5; 7 bases agree with TRBD2. CDR3 size: 17 residues. The germline gives CDR1 SGHNT, CDR2 YENEEA. V lost 1 base to trimming and J lost 5 bases; unmatched junction nucleotides: 13.

Only a few counts were recorded for this clone. The rearrangement joins TRBV2 to TRBJ2-1; 8 bases match TRBD2. Germline V gives CDR1 SNHLY, CDR2 FYNNEI. After removal of 3 bases from V and 3 bases from J, the junction contained 4 bases not matched to a gene. The CDR3 is made up of 15 amino acids. The CDR3 nucleotides are TGTGCCAGCAGTGATTCTAGCGGGCGCTACAATGAGCAGTTCTTC. This sequence encodes CASSDSSGRYNEQFF. The entire variable domain, with the rest obtained from reference TRBV2 and TRBJ2-1, is as follows: EPEVTQTPSHQVTQMGQEVILRCVPISNHLYFYWYRQILGQKVEFLVSFYNNEISEKSEIFDDQFSVERPDGSNFTLKIRSTKLEDSAMYFCASSDSSGRYNEQFFGPGTRLTVL.

This chain uses TRBV7-9 with TRBJ1-3; the match to TRBD1 covers 7 bases. The CDR3 has 16 amino acids. Germline CDR1 and CDR2: SEHNR and FQNEAQ (reference sequence). V lost 5 bases, J lost 0 bases, and 7 bases stayed unmatched. The CDR3 nucleotides are TGTGCCAGCAGCCTCTTAACAGGGGACTCTGGAAACACCATATATTTT. Translated: CASSLLTGDSGNTIYF. Full variable domain (rest looked up from reference TRBV7-9 and TRBJ1-3): DTGVSQNPRHKITKRGQNVTFRCDPISEHNRLYWYRQTLGQGPEFLTYFQNEAQLEKSRLLSDRFSAERPKGSFSTLEIQRTEQGDSAMYLCASSLLTGDSGNTIYFGEGSWLTVV.

This clone came up once. The chain has TRBV2 and TRBJ2-4; D not resolved. With 7 bases removed from V and 0 bases from J, the gap between germline ends came to 13 bases. This CDR3 has 15 residues. CDR1 SNHLY and CDR2 FYNNEI come from the germline V gene. Here the CDR3 reads CASTEQDLAKNIQYF. The CDR3 DNA sequence: TGTGCCAGCACCGAGCAGGATTTAGCCAAAAACATTCAGTACTTC.

This rearrangement joins TRBV10-1 to TRBJ2-1; D gene unclear. The CDR3 is made up of 12 amino acids. In germline, CDR1 is WNHNN, CDR2 SYGVQD (reference sequence). Trimming removed 2 bases from V and 8 bases from J, with 7 bases in between. The CDR3 spells CASSEAVDEQFF. Written as DNA, the CDR3 is TGCGCCAGCAGTGAGGCGGTCGATGAGCAGTTCTTC.

The V call is TRBV4-2, the J call TRBJ1-1; TRBD1 is a possible D gene (6 bases). Germline lookup yields CDR1 LGHNA and CDR2 YNFKEQ. The CDR3 sequence is 16 residues long. The V gene lost 0 bases and the J gene lost 2 bases, with 13 bases spanning the gap. The DNA for the CDR3 is TGTGCCAGCAGCCAAGATCCACAGGGTTACAACACTGAAGCTTTCTTT. Translated, it gives CASSQDPQGYNTEAFF.